This entry concerns a single T cell receptor (beta chain). Some clones are missing from TCRdb's copy, which holds only in-frame ones; the method was immunoSEQ multiplex PCR. The table has around 450,000 clones, about 85% seen once; the top ten hold under 15%. These data are taken from a study of shared clonotypes between healthy human individuals. From germline, CDR1 is WNHNN and CDR2 SYGVQD (reference sequence). This CDR3 comprises 15 residues. J was trimmed by 2 bases and V by 0 bases; bases with no gene match: 1. The source material was PBMCs. The rearrangement joins TRBV10-1 to TRBJ1-3; TRBD1 aligns across 7 bases. The sequence was obtained from a middle-aged woman in good health. Some clones in this sample may be carry-over from other donors' samples. Here the CDR3 reads CASSESTGTGNTIYF. CDR3 bases: TGCGCCAGCAGTGAGTCGACAGGGACTGGAAACACCATATATTTT.